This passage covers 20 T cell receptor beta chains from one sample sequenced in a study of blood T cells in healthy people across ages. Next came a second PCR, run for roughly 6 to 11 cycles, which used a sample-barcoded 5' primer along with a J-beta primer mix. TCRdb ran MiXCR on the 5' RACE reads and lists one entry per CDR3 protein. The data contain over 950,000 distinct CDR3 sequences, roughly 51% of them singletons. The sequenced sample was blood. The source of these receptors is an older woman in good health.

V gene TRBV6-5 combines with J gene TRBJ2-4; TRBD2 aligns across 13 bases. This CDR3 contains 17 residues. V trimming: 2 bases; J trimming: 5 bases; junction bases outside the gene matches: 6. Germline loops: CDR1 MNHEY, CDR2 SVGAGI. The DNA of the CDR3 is TGTGCCAGCAGTTACGGTGGACTAGCGGGAGATCAAAACATTCAGTACTTC. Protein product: CASSYGGLAGDQNIQYF.

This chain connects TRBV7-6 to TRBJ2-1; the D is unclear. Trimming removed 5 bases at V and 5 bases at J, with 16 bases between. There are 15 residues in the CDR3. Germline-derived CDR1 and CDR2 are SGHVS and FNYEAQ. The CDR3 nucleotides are TGTGCCAGCAGCCAGTCGAATGGGCAGAACAATGAGCAGTTCTTC. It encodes CASSQSNGQNNEQFF.

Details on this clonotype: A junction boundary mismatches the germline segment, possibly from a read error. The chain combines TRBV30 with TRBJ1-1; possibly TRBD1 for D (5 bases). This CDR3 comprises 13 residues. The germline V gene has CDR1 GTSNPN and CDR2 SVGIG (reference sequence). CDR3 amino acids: CAWTKGMNTGAFF. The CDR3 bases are TGTGCCTGGACGAAGGGGATGAACACTGGAGCTTTCTTT. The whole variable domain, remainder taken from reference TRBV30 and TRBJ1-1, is SQTIHQWPATLVQPVGSPLSLECTVEGTSNPNLYWYRQAAGRGLQLLFYSVGIGQISSEVPQNLSASRPQDRQFILSSKKLLLSDSGFYLCAWTKGMNTGAFFGQGTRLTVV.

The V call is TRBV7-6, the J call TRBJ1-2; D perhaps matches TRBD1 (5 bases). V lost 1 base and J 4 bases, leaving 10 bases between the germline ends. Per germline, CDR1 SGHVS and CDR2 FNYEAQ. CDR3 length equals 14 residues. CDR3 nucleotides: TGTGCCAGCAGCTTAGGGCCCGGGGGCTATGGCTACACCTTC. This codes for CASSLGPGGYGYTF.

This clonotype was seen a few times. CDR3 bases: TGCAGTGGAGCCGGGACTCTTTCCTACGAGCAGTACTTC. Encoded protein: CSGAGTLSYEQYF. The V call is TRBV20-1, the J call TRBJ2-7; D may be TRBD2 (6 bases). The V end lost 7 bases, the J end lost 1 base, and 14 bases lay between the germline ends. Germline CDR1 reads DFQATT; CDR2 reads SNEGSKA (reference sequence). The CDR3 is made up of 13 amino acids.

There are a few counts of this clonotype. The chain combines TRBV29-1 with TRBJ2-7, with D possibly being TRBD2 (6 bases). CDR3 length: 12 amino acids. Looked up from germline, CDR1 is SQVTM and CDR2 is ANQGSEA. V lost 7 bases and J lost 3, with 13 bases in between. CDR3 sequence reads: CSARDLLYEQYF. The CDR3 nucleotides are TGCAGCGCAAGGGACTTACTCTACGAGCAGTACTTC.

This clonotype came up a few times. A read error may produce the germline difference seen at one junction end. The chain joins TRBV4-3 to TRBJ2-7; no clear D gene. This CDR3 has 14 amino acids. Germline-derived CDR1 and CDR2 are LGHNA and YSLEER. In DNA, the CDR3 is TGCGCCAGTAGCCAAAGTCGGAGTCGAGGCGAGCAGTACTTC. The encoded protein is CASSQSRSRGEQYF.

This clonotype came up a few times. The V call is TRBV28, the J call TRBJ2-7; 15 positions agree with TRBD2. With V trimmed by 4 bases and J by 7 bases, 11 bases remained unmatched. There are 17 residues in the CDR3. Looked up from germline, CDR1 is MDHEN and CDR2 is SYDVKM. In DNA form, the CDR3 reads TGTGCCAGCAGTTCCATTTGGACTAGCGGGAGGGAGGATGAGCAGTACTTC. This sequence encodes CASSSIWTSGREDEQYF.

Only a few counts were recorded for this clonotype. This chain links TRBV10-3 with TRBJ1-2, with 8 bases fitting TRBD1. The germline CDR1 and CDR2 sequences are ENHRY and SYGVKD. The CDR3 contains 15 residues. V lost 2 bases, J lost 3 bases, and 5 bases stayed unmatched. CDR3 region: CAISEIGGQDYGYTF. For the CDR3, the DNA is TGTGCCATCAGTGAGATTGGGGGACAGGACTATGGCTACACCTTC.

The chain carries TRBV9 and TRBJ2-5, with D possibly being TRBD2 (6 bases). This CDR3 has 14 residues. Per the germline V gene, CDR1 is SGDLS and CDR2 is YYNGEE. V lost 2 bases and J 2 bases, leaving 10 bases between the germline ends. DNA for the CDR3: TGTGCCAGCAGCGTCCGGGACTTACAAGAGACCCAGTACTTC. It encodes CASSVRDLQETQYF.

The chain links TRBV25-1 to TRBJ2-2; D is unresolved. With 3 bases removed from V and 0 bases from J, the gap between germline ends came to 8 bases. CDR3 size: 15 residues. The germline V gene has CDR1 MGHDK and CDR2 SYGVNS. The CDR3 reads CASSDWGTNTGELFF. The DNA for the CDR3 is TGTGCCAGCAGTGATTGGGGAACGAACACCGGGGAGCTGTTTTTT.

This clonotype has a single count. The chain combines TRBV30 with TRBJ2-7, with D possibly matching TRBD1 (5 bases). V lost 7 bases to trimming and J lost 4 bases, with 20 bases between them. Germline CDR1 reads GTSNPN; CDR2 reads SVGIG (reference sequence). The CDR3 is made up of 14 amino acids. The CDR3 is CASSHGAAFYEQYF. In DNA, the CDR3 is TGTGCCTCCAGCCATGGGGCAGCGTTTTACGAGCAGTACTTC.

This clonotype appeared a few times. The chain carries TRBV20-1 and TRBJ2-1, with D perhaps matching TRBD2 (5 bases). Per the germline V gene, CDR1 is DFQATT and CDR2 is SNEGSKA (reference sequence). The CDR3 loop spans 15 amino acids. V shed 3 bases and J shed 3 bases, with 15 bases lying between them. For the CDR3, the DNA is TGCAGTGCTAGTCTTAAGGGAGTTTTCTACAATGAGCAGTTCTTC. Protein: CSASLKGVFYNEQFF.

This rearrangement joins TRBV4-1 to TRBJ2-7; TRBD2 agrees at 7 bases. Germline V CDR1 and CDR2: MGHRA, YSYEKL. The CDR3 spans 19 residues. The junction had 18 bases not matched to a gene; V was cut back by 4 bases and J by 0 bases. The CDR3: CASSRRTRKEKFSSYEQYF. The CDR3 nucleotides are TGCGCCAGCAGCCGTCGGACTAGAAAGGAAAAATTTAGCTCCTACGAGCAGTACTTC.

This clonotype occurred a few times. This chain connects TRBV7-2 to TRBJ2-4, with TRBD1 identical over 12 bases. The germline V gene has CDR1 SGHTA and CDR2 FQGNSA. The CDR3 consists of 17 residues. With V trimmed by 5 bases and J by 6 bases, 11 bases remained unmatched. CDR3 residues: CASSVPGQGALGNIQYF. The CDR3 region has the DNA TGTGCCAGCAGCGTCCCGGGACAGGGGGCTCTGGGAAACATTCAGTACTTC.

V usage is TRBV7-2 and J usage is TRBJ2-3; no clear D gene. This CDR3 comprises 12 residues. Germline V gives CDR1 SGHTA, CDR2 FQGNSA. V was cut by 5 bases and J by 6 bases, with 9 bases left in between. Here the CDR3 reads CASSQPPDTQYF. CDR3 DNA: TGTGCCAGCAGCCAACCCCCCGATACGCAGTATTTT.

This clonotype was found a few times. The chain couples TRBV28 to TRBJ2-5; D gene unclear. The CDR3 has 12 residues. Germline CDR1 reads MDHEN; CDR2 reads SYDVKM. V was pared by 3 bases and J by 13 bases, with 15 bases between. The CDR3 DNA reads TGTGCCAGCAGTTTTAATGGGTTTGAACGGTACTTC. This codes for CASSFNGFERYF. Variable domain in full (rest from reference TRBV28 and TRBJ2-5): DVKVTQSSRYLVKRTGEKVFLECVQDMDHENMFWYRQDPGLGLRLIYFSYDVKMKEKGDIPEGYSVSREKKERFSLILESASTNQTSMYLCASSFNGFERYFGPGTRLLVL.

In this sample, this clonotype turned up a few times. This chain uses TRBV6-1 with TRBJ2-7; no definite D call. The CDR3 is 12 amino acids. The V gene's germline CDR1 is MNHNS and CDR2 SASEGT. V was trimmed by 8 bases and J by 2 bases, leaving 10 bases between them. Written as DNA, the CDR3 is TGTGCCAGCCCAGGAAATACCTACGAGCAGTACTTC. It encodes CASPGNTYEQYF.

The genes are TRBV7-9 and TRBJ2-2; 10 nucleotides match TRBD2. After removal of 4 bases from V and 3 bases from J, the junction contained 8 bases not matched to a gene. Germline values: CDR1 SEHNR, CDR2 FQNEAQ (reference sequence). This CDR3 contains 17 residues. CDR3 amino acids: CASSSRLAGGDTGELFF. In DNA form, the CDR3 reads TGTGCCAGCAGCTCGCGACTAGCGGGTGGGGACACCGGGGAGCTGTTTTTT.

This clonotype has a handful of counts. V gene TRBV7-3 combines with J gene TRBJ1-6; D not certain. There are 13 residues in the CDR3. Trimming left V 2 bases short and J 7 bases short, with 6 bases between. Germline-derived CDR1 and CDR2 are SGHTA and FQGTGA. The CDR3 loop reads CASSLQANSPLHF. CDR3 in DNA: TGTGCCAGCAGCTTACAGGCGAATTCACCCCTCCACTTT.